This T cell receptor (beta chain) was observed in a study of T cell clones after liver transplantation. The V gene's germline CDR1 is LNHDA and CDR2 SQIVND (reference sequence). The CDR3 spans 13 residues. Trimming took 5 bases from V and 6 from J, leaving 12 bases between them. This clone was observed a few times. In the same sample, other DNA sequences code for this CDR3. TCRdb's copy holds only in-frame clones and misses some; the assay was immunoSEQ multiplex PCR. The sample yields some 110,000 clones, 90% seen once. This TCR derives from a human patient who received a liver transplant. The graft donor may account for some of the T cells. V and J are TRBV19 and TRBJ2-3; no definite D call. Sequences were derived from CD4+ T cells from blood, sampled 12 months after liver transplant. CDR3 coding DNA: TGTGCCAGTAGTCCGGTTAGGGCGGATACGCAGTATTTT. Its translation: CASSPVRADTQYF.